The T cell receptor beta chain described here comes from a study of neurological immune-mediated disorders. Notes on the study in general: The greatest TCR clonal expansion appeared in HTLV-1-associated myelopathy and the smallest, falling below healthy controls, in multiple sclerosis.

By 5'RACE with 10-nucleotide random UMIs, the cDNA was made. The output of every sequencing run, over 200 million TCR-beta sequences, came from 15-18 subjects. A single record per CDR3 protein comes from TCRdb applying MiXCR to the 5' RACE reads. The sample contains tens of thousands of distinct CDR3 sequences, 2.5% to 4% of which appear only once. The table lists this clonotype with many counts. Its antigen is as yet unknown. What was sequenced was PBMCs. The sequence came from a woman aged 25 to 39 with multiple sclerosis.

This CDR3 is CASSNTGTGSSYEQYF. The CDR3 DNA follows: TGTGCCAGCAGCAATACCGGGACAGGGAGTTCCTACGAGCAGTACTTC. The V call is TRBV7-8, the J call TRBJ2-7; TRBD1 matches 9 bases. Germline lookup yields CDR1 SGHVS and CDR2 FQNEAQ. The CDR3 length is 16 residues. J gave up 1 base and V 5 bases, and 9 bases lay outside the gene matches.